The present T cell receptor beta chain was sequenced within a study of beta chain features in type 1 diabetes. General study results and limits: Shorter TCRB CDR3s, moderately but significantly so, marked every one of the four CD4+ subsets in Type 1 diabetes patients.

Expressed TCRB transcripts were sequenced because the isolated RNA had all been reverse transcribed beforehand. Sequencing was performed with immunoSEQ multiplex PCR; in TCRdb, only in-frame clones are kept and a portion is missing. The data show hundreds of thousands of clones, with about an eighth seen just once and 0.022% held by the top ten. This clone turned up a few times. Its target is unknown. V was clipped by 2 bases and J by 6 bases, with 4 bases between them. The CDR3 runs 12 residues. Germline CDR1 and CDR2: SEHNR and FQNEAQ (reference sequence). Sequencing was done on a sample of naive CD4+ T cells from blood. The TCR sequence derives from a man aged 18 to 35 with type 1 diabetes. The chain has TRBV7-9 and TRBJ2-2, with D unclear. This chain's CDR3 is CASSLLPGELFF. The DNA for the CDR3 is TGTGCCAGCAGCTTATTGCCCGGGGAGCTGTTTTTT.